Listed below are T cell receptor beta chains from one sample, sequenced in a study of blood T cell repertoires in COVID-19. The protocol was immunoSEQ multiplex PCR, while the TCRdb copy is restricted to in-frame clones and leaves out a portion. The table records about 40,000 clones, about 90% of them present only once. Sequencing was done on a sample of peripheral blood. Receptor source: a woman aged 25 to 39 in a cohort sampled during active COVID-19. CDR3s include the opening cysteine and the closing phenylalanine or tryptophan. Each record gives: clone size, V gene, J gene, D gene, CDR3 protein. The D gene is left open where the match is weak. Part of the rows lack a size; the others show once, few, many or a class for expanded clones.

NA	TRBV7-9	TRBJ2-1	TRBD2	CASSNGVAGGESYNEQFF
NA	TRBV4-1	TRBJ2-1	TRBD2	CASSRPGLADNEQFF
NA	TRBV6-6	TRBJ2-1	NA	CASSPDRLSYNEQFF
few	TRBV27	TRBJ1-6	TRBD1	CASSSPGTAYSPLHF
NA	TRBV18	TRBJ2-3	TRBD1	CASSPTGQGKPTDTQYF
NA	TRBV27	TRBJ2-5	TRBD2	CASSLSSGEGETQYF
NA	TRBV9	TRBJ2-5	NA	CASSVGGRETQYF
NA	TRBV7-2	TRBJ2-7	TRBD2	CASSLEAGEHYEQYF
few	TRBV12-3/TRBV12-4	TRBJ1-4	NA	CASSWAGNEKLFF
NA	TRBV9	TRBJ2-5	TRBD2	CASSGGGQETQYF
NA	TRBV12-3/TRBV12-4	TRBJ2-7	NA	CASSFNYGDEQYF
NA	TRBV14	TRBJ1-2	NA	CASSQGRGSYGYTF
medium-sized	TRBV7-6	TRBJ2-5	TRBD2	CASSLGASGGETQYF
NA	TRBV30	TRBJ1-4	NA	CAWSVAPSNEKLFF
NA	TRBV6-1	TRBJ2-2	TRBD1	CASSELSHRGTGELFF
NA	TRBV6-2/TRBV6-3	TRBJ2-5	NA	CASSYSGTSQETQYF
NA	TRBV3-1/TRBV3-2	TRBJ1-1	NA	CASSPLRGTEAFF